This T cell receptor (beta chain) was found in a study of technical replicates of blood from a handful of donors (dated by TCRdb to the late 2010s). The library was prepared using the immunoSEQ multiplex PCR assay. TCRdb carries this immuneACCESS record with in-frame sequences only. Its versions omit some clonotypes, under half of them owing to an unresolved V gene in the studies checked, with the rest unexplained. The sample data list tens of thousands of clones, and about 98% of these were observed just once. Roughly 0.15% of the sample comes from the top ten. For this clone: This clone's antigen is unknown. Per-base quality was not reported, and no clone a single base away is much larger than it.

The sequencing input was T cells isolated from PBMCs. The receptor's source is a human donor in good health.

The DNA reads TGTGCCTGGATGGACACTTTCACCGGGGAGCTGTTTTTT. Its translation reads: CAWMDTFTGELFF. The chain uses TRBV30 and TRBJ2-2; a tentative D call is TRBD1 (5 bases match). V and J lose 4 bases and 4 bases, and a span of 10 bases separates them. Its CDR3 holds 13 amino acids, cysteine through phenylalanine. The entry retains the CDR3 DNA only, 39 bases that are in frame from base 1. According to the germline V gene (reference sequence), CDR1 reads GTSNPN and CDR2 reads SVGIG. When the CDR3 is completed using the reference TRBV30 and TRBJ2-2 genes on either side, the full variable domain is SQTIHQWPATLVQPVGSPLSLECTVEGTSNPNLYWYRQAAGRGLQLLFYSVGIGQISSEVPQNLSASRPQDRQFILSSKKLLLSDSGFYLCAWMDTFTGELFFGEGSRLTVL.